The 27 T cell receptor beta chains below were found in one sample sequenced in a study of CD8 T cells in Susac syndrome. RNA was extracted with the RNeasy kit, and a quantity of roughly 0.5 to 1 ug was reverse transcribed using random hexamers. Using its own MiXCR run on the immunoSEQ multiplex PCR reads, TCRdb lists one record per CDR3 protein. The sample includes over 95,000 distinct CDR3 sequences, about nine tenths of them seen just once. The specimen sequenced was CD8+ T cells from PBMCs. These receptor sequences come from a human donor in good health.

The chain recombines TRBV4-3 with TRBJ2-3; 10 bases are a match to TRBD2. V shed 0 bases and J 0 bases; nucleotides not matched to a gene: 12. Per the germline V gene, CDR1 is LGHNA and CDR2 is YSLEER. The CDR3 loop spans 20 amino acids. CDR3 region: CASSQDHTSGGAASTDTQYF. CDR3 in DNA: TGCGCCAGCAGCCAAGATCACACCAGCGGGGGGGCCGCTAGCACAGATACGCAGTATTTT.

The V and J genes are TRBV2 and TRBJ1-4; D remains unclear. Germline CDR1 SNHLY, CDR2 FYNNEI. V was clipped by 4 bases and J by 6 bases, with 12 bases between them. There are 14 residues in the CDR3. The CDR3 DNA reads as TGTGCCAGCAGTGGACGGTCAGACTATGAAAAACTGTTTTTT. The encoded protein is CASSGRSDYEKLFF. Combining the CDR3 with reference TRBV2 and TRBJ1-4 gives the whole variable domain EPEVTQTPSHQVTQMGQEVILRCVPISNHLYFYWYRQILGQKVEFLVSFYNNEISEKSEIFDDQFSVERPDGSNFTLKIRSTKLEDSAMYFCASSGRSDYEKLFFGSGTQLSVL.

DNA for the CDR3: TGTGCCAGCAGTTTCAGTGAGCAGTTCTTC. Its protein is CASSFSEQFF. This rearrangement joins TRBV28 to TRBJ2-1, with D uncertain. CDR1 and CDR2 from the germline V gene are MDHEN and SYDVKM. V dropped 3 bases and J dropped 9 bases, with 3 bases sitting between them. This CDR3 comprises 10 residues. Full variable domain (rest looked up from reference TRBV28 and TRBJ2-1): DVKVTQSSRYLVKRTGEKVFLECVQDMDHENMFWYRQDPGLGLRLIYFSYDVKMKEKGDIPEGYSVSREKKERFSLILESASTNQTSMYLCASSFSEQFFGPGTRLTVL.

The CDR3 sequence: CASGSDSYNEQFF. In DNA, the CDR3 is TGTGCCAGCGGGAGTGACTCCTACAATGAGCAGTTCTTC. The chain has TRBV3-1 and TRBJ2-1, with D perhaps TRBD2 (5 bases). Between the trimmed V and J ends, which lost 8 bases and 0 bases, there was a span of 8 bases. Germline V gives CDR1 LGHDT, CDR2 YNNKEL (reference sequence). This CDR3 region has 13 residues.

In nucleotides, the CDR3 is TGTGCGGACGGGTATCGCACCGGGGAGCTGTTTTTT. It codes for CADGYRTGELFF. J is TRBJ2-2 and V is TRBV12-3 or TRBV12-4, with D uncertain. This CDR3 is 12 amino acids long.

V usage is TRBV7-8 and J usage is TRBJ1-3; D call uncertain. Trimming cost V 5 bases and J 0 bases, with 11 bases left between them. The CDR3 is made up of 15 amino acids. The germline V gene has CDR1 SGHVS and CDR2 FQNEAQ. Written as DNA, the CDR3 is TGTGCCAGCAGCGCTGACGGACGCTCTGGAAACACCATATATTTT. Translated: CASSADGRSGNTIYF.

V usage is TRBV9 and J usage is TRBJ2-7; the match to TRBD2 covers 8 bases. The J segment lost 6 bases and the V segment lost 0 bases, leaving 5 bases of the junction unmatched. CDR1 is SGDLS, CDR2 YYNGEE, per germline. The CDR3 spans 14 residues. The CDR3 coding sequence is TGTGCCAGCAGCGTAGAGGGTAGCGGGGCCGAGCAGTACTTC. This gives the protein CASSVEGSGAEQYF. Together with reference TRBV9 and TRBJ2-7, the CDR3 gives the full variable domain: DSGVTQTPKHLITATGQRVTLRCSPRSGDLSVYWYQQSLDQGLQFLIQYYNGEERAKGNILERFSAQQFPDLHSELNLSSLELGDSALYFCASSVEGSGAEQYFGPGTRLTVT.

The chain carries TRBV28 and TRBJ2-5; either TRBD1 or TRBD2 may fit D (5 bases each). Deletions cut 7 bases from V and 1 base from J, with 16 bases between. This CDR3 is 15 amino acids long. CDR1 MDHEN and CDR2 SYDVKM come from the germline V gene. The DNA of the CDR3 is TGTGCCAGCACTCCAGCGGCAGGGTTCCAAGAGACCCAGTACTTC. Protein product: CASTPAAGFQETQYF.

This clonotype is a singleton in its sample. CDR3 nucleotides: TGTGCCAGCAGCGTAGGGCCCCGGACAGGGAGGGCCAAAAACATTCAGTACTTC. Protein product: CASSVGPRTGRAKNIQYF. The rearrangement links TRBV9 to TRBJ2-4, with 8 bases matching TRBD1. The CDR3 contains 18 residues. V lost 0 bases to trimming and J lost 1 base; unmatched junction nucleotides: 9. Germline values: CDR1 SGDLS, CDR2 YYNGEE.

This clonotype has just one count. This chain uses TRBV12-3 or TRBV12-4 with TRBJ2-6, with D tentatively TRBD2 (5 bases). The length of the CDR3 is 24 residues. The V and J ends lost 4 bases and 2 bases respectively, with 36 bases between them. The CDR3 DNA follows: TGTGCCAGCAGTTCCATCTCCGGGCTGGGAGTACTCGGCCGCGACGGGACTGGGGCCAACGTCCTGACTTTC. Encoded protein: CASSSISGLGVLGRDGTGANVLTF.

The chain is built from TRBV6-5 and TRBJ2-1, with D possibly being TRBD1 or TRBD2 (6 bases each). The CDR3 totals 15 residues. V was trimmed by 3 bases and J by 8 bases, leaving 17 bases between them. In germline, CDR1 is MNHEY, CDR2 SVGAGI. The CDR3 here is CASSYLRGAGDEQFF. In DNA, the CDR3 is TGTGCCAGCAGTTATTTGAGGGGGGCTGGTGATGAGCAGTTCTTC.

The J gene is TRBJ2-7, the V gene TRBV21-1; the table's TRBD2 call for D was not verified on the DNA. TRBV21-1 is shown as a pseudogene. The CDR3 loop spans 15 amino acids. The CDR3 protein is CASNKQRQGGREQYF. For the CDR3, the DNA is TGTGCCAGCAACAAACAAAGGCAGGGAGGCCGCGAGCAGTACTTC.

In its sample, this clonotype was seen a few times. The chain is built from TRBV25-1 and TRBJ2-7; tentatively, D is TRBD1 (7 bases). CDR1 is MGHDK and CDR2 is SYGVNS in the germline V gene. This CDR3 comprises 13 residues. V was clipped by 5 bases and J by 4 bases, with 12 bases between them. For the CDR3, the DNA is TGTGCCAGCAGTCGTCAGGGGGGTTACGAGCAGTACTTC. Translating gives CASSRQGGYEQYF.

The chain couples TRBV6-5 to TRBJ1-1, with no clear D. Trimming cost V 6 bases and J 0 bases, with 14 bases left between them. The CDR3 is 15 amino acids. Germline loops: CDR1 MNHEY, CDR2 SVGAGI. The CDR3 nucleotides are TGTGCCAGCAGCCTCTCCCGGACGGTGAACACTGAAGCTTTCTTT. It encodes CASSLSRTVNTEAFF.

The chain recombines TRBV19 with TRBJ2-5; the D gene is possibly TRBD2 (5 bases). Germline lookup yields CDR1 LNHDA and CDR2 SQIVND (reference sequence). This CDR3 is 14 amino acids long. V was trimmed by 7 bases and J by 0 bases, leaving 12 bases between them. The CDR3 DNA follows: TGTGCCAGTACCGGAGGTCGGTACCAAGAGACCCAGTACTTC. This gives the protein CASTGGRYQETQYF.

This chain links TRBV20-1 with TRBJ2-1, with 7 bases that match TRBD2. The V gene's germline CDR1 is DFQATT and CDR2 SNEGSKA (reference sequence). CDR3 length: 16 residues. V lost 5 bases to trimming and J lost 1 base; unmatched junction nucleotides: 11. The CDR3 protein is CSALLTGGRSYNEQFF. DNA for the CDR3: TGCAGTGCTCTTCTTACCGGCGGGAGATCCTACAATGAGCAGTTCTTC.

The chain uses TRBV5-1 and TRBJ2-2; D tentatively fits TRBD1 or TRBD2 (7 bases each). Germline V gene lookup returns CDR1 SGHRS and CDR2 YFSETQ. CDR3 size: 15 residues. Trimming took off 3 bases at V and 5 bases at J, with 14 bases between the two ends. CDR3 DNA sequence: TGCGCCAGCAGCTCGGCGCAGGGGGGGACCGGGGAGCTGTTTTTT. It is translated as CASSSAQGGTGELFF.

The chain joins TRBV7-3 to TRBJ2-7; D is possibly TRBD1 (5 bases). Germline V gives CDR1 SGHTA, CDR2 FQGTGA. The CDR3 consists of 16 residues. The V gene lost 0 bases and the J gene lost 6 bases, with 18 bases spanning the gap. The CDR3 coding sequence is TGTGCCAGCAGCTTAACGGGGCCTAGTAAAGGCCGCGAGCAGTACTTC. Its protein product is CASSLTGPSKGREQYF. The full variable domain, in which reference TRBV7-3 and TRBJ2-7 provide the parts outside the CDR3, is GAGVSQTPSNKVTEKGKYVELRCDPISGHTALYWYRQSLGQGPEFLIYFQGTGAADDSGLPNDRFFAVRPEGSVSTLKIQRTERGDSAVYLCASSLTGPSKGREQYFGPGTRLTVT.

The chain has TRBV7-2 and TRBJ2-2; no reliable D call. Germline V lookup: CDR1 SGHTA, CDR2 FQGNSA. V was shortened by 0 bases and J by 3 bases, with 8 bases between the two germline ends. This CDR3 contains 15 residues. CDR3 in amino acids: CASSLALAYTGELFF. Written as DNA, the CDR3 is TGTGCCAGCAGCTTAGCGCTTGCATACACCGGGGAGCTGTTTTTT.

The chain is built from TRBV14 and TRBJ1-3; the D is unclear. The germline V and J ends were trimmed by 2 bases and 2 bases, with 10 bases remaining between them. Germline-derived CDR1 and CDR2 are SGHDN and FVKESK. The CDR3 runs 15 residues. The CDR3 reads CASSQRQQTGNTIYF. The DNA for the CDR3 is TGTGCCAGCAGCCAACGGCAGCAAACTGGAAACACCATATATTTT.

The chain joins TRBV5-4 to TRBJ2-1; 10 positions match TRBD1. Germline V gene lookup returns CDR1 SGHNT and CDR2 YYREEE (reference sequence). CDR3 size: 14 residues. J gave up 8 bases and V 4 bases, and 6 bases lay outside the gene matches. The CDR3 here is CASSQMTGGYEQFF. CDR3 in DNA: TGTGCCAGCAGCCAAATGACAGGGGGCTATGAGCAGTTCTTC.

This chain uses TRBV19 with TRBJ1-4, with no clear D. Germline loops: CDR1 LNHDA, CDR2 SQIVND (reference sequence). The CDR3 is 14 amino acids. V lost 6 bases to trimming and J lost 7 bases, with 15 bases between them. The CDR3 nucleotides read TGTGCCAGTAGGCTATCCGGGTCGGGTGAAAAACTGTTTTTT. It is translated as CASRLSGSGEKLFF.

The chain is built from TRBV5-1 and TRBJ2-1, with 9 bases matching TRBD2. J gave up 6 bases and V 5 bases, and 9 bases lay outside the gene matches. This CDR3 has 15 amino acids. CDR1 SGHRS and CDR2 YFSETQ come from the germline V gene. The CDR3 protein is CASRLPGTSSNEQFF. CDR3 DNA: TGCGCCAGCAGACTCCCCGGGACTAGCTCCAATGAGCAGTTCTTC.

This clonotype has only a few counts. CDR3 loop: CASSPLYEQYF. The CDR3 nucleotides are TGTGCCAGCAGTCCACTCTACGAGCAGTACTTC. The chain uses TRBV6-6 and TRBJ2-7; D unresolved. Germline V lookup: CDR1 MNHNY, CDR2 SVGAGI (reference sequence). Trimming took off 5 bases at V and 3 bases at J, with 5 bases between the two ends. CDR3 size: 11 residues.

The J gene is TRBJ2-3, the V gene TRBV3-1; 7 nucleotides line up with TRBD2. Germline trimming cut 4 bases from V and 0 bases from J; bases unmatched to any gene: 4. The CDR3 is 15 residues long. CDR1 is LGHDT and CDR2 is YNNKEL in the germline V gene (reference sequence). The CDR3 here is CASSLLAASTDTQYF. The CDR3 DNA reads TGTGCCAGCAGCCTCCTAGCGGCCAGCACAGATACGCAGTATTTT.

The chain carries TRBV7-9 and TRBJ1-3; D not certain. V dropped 2 bases and J dropped 2 bases, with 7 bases sitting between them. CDR1 SEHNR and CDR2 FQNEAQ come from the germline V gene (reference sequence). The length of the CDR3 is 14 residues. Here the CDR3 reads CASSLREPGNTIYF. The CDR3 region has the DNA TGTGCCAGCAGCTTAAGGGAGCCTGGAAACACCATATATTTT.

The V and J genes are TRBV18 and TRBJ1-1, with a possible D match to TRBD1 (6 bases). There are 13 residues in the CDR3. Germline loops: CDR1 KGHSH, CDR2 LQKENI. The V end was cut by 9 bases, the J end by 3 bases, with 14 bases between. The chain's CDR3 is CASLQGFDTEAFF. As DNA, the CDR3 is TGTGCCAGTTTACAGGGTTTTGACACTGAAGCTTTCTTT.